A selection of T cell receptor beta chains follows, all from one sample in a study of shared clonotypes between healthy human individuals. Profiling relied on immunoSEQ multiplex PCR, and the TCRdb table lists in-frame clones only, not all of them. The sample records about 2 million clones, roughly 94% being singletons. Sample: naive CD4+ T cells sorted from blood. The receptors were gathered from a man in his late teens or twenties in good health. CDR3s include the opening cysteine and the closing phenylalanine or tryptophan. The D gene is left open where the match is weak. Clone size appears in some rows only: once, few, many, or a class for an expanded clone.

J | size | V | D | DNA | CDR3
TRBJ2-7 | once | TRBV7-9 | . | TGTGCCAGCAGCCTCGCTCAGGATCGCGGAAAGTACTTC | CASSLAQDRGKYF
TRBJ2-6 | . | TRBV30 | . | TGTGCCTGTAGACCCGGGACCCCTTCTCGAGGGGGGGCCAACGTCCTGACTTTC | CACRPGTPSRGGANVLTF
TRBJ2-7 | . | TRBV19 | . | TGTGCCAGTAGTATACAGGCAGGGTCCTACGAGCAGTACTTC | CASSIQAGSYEQYF
TRBJ1-2 | . | TRBV6-5 | . | TGTGCCAGCAGTTACTCAGGTCCTCCAGGGGCCTATGGCTACACCTTC | CASSYSGPPGAYGYTF
TRBJ2-1 | . | TRBV5-4 | TRBD2 | TGTGCCAGCAGCTTGCCGACGGCGGGAGGGCCCAATGAGCAGTTCTTC | CASSLPTAGGPNEQFF
TRBJ2-5 | once | TRBV4-1 | . | TGCGCCAGCAGCTCGGAAAGGGCCCAGTACTTC | CASSSERAQYF
TRBJ1-6 | . | TRBV4-3 | . | TGCGCCAGCAGCCAAGATACGACAGTAAATTCACCCCTCCACTTT | CASSQDTTVNSPLHF
TRBJ1-2 | . | TRBV30 | . | TGTGCCTGGAACACGGGGGTTGGCTATGGCTACACCTTC | CAWNTGVGYGYTF
TRBJ1-1 | once | TRBV30 | . | TGTGCCTGGTGTACGCAGGGGAGCACTGAAGCTTTCTTT | CAWCTQGSTEAFF
TRBJ1-5 | once | TRBV15 | . | TGTGCCACCAGCAGAGATCCGGGTCCCGGGCAGCCCCAGCATTTT | CATSRDPGPGQPQHF
TRBJ2-1 | . | TRBV2 | . | TGTGCCAGCACTGGTAACAATGAGCAGTTCTTC | CASTGNNEQFF
TRBJ1-5 | . | TRBV6-5 | . | TGTGCCAGCAGTTCGCAGACGGGGAGCAATCAGCCCCAGCATTTT | CASSSQTGSNQPQHF
TRBJ1-3 | . | TRBV11-2 | TRBD1 | TGTGCCAGCGGACCGGACAGGGGGATACTAAGTGGAAACACCATATATTTT | CASGPDRGILSGNTIYF
TRBJ1-5 | . | TRBV11-2 | TRBD1 | TGTGCCAGCAGCTCAGGGGGTAAGCCCCAGCATTTT | CASSSGGKPQHF
TRBJ2-5 | once | TRBV9 | TRBD2 | TGTGCCAGCAGCGTATTCAGCACGGGGGGAACCCAAGAGACCCAGTACTTC | CASSVFSTGGTQETQYF
TRBJ1-1 | . | TRBV6-5 | . | TGTGCCAGCAGTTCTGGAGGGGGGAGGAGGGAAGCTTTCTTT | CASSSGGGRREAFF
TRBJ2-7 | . | TRBV5-1 | . | TGCGCCAGCAGCTTGGGCCCTGCGTGGGAGCAGTACTTC | CASSLGPAWEQYF
TRBJ2-7 | . | TRBV5-4 | TRBD1 | TGTGCCAGCAGCTTGAGGTACGCGGGGACAGGAACCTACGAGCAGTACTTC | CASSLRYAGTGTYEQYF
TRBJ2-7 | . | TRBV5-1 | TRBD1 | TGCGCCAGCAGCCCTCGGACAGGGGGTGCCTACGAGCAGTACTTC | CASSPRTGGAYEQYF
TRBJ2-5 | . | TRBV12-5 | TRBD2 | TGTGCTAGTGGTCCGGGGACTAGCGGGAACCAAGAGACCCAGTACTTC | CASGPGTSGNQETQYF
TRBJ2-7 | . | TRBV5-4 | TRBD2 | TGTGCCAGCAGCTTGGGAGGGACTAGCGGGGGCGCCTACGAGCAGTACTTC | CASSLGGTSGGAYEQYF
TRBJ2-1 | . | TRBV19 | TRBD2 | TGTGCCAGCAAGACTAGCTACGATGAGCAGTTCTTC | CASKTSYDEQFF
TRBJ2-3 | . | TRBV30 | TRBD2 | TGTGCCTGGAGTGTCGGGGGGGGGCACGGAGATACGCAGTATTTT | CAWSVGGGHGDTQYF
TRBJ1-6 | . | TRBV10-1 | TRBD1 | TGCGCCAGCAGGGCCAGGGACAGGGGCTATAATTCACCCCTCCACTTT | CASRARDRGYNSPLHF
TRBJ1-2 | . | TRBV27 | . | TGTGCCAGCCGATCGGCCGGCTCTAACTATGGCTACACCTTC | CASRSAGSNYGYTF
TRBJ2-7 | . | TRBV25-1 | . | TGTGCCAGCCCTCCGCGGTACGAGCAGTACTTC | CASPPRYEQYF
TRBJ1-2 | . | TRBV11-2 | . | TGTGCCAGCAGCTTAGGCAGGGACCGATTATACTATGGCTACACCTTC | CASSLGRDRLYYGYTF
TRBJ1-6 | . | TRBV5-8 | TRBD1 | TGTGCCAGCAGCCCGGGACAGTCCCTCCACTTT | CASSPGQSLHF
TRBJ2-7 | . | TRBV6-6 | TRBD1 | TGTGCCAGCATCCCAGGGGGCAGGGCCTACGAGCAGTACTTC | CASIPGGRAYEQYF
TRBJ1-3 | . | TRBV2 | . | TGTGCCAGCAGACCCCACGGGGTATCTGGAAACACCATATATTTT | CASRPHGVSGNTIYF
TRBJ2-5 | once | TRBV9 | . | TGTGCCAGCAGCGTAGTCCGGGAGACCCAGTACTTC | CASSVVRETQYF
TRBJ2-1 | once | TRBV6-1 | . | TGTGCCAGCAGTGACCTCACTAGCTACTCCTACAATGAGCAGTTCTTC | CASSDLTSYSYNEQFF
TRBJ1-1 | . | TRBV5-4 | . | TGTGCCAGCAGCTTGAACAGGGACGGAGTCACTGAAGCTTTCTTT | CASSLNRDGVTEAFF
TRBJ2-2 | . | TRBV29-1 | . | TGCAGCGTTCACCTGCCCGCGAACACCGGGGAGCTGTTTTTT | CSVHLPANTGELFF
TRBJ2-7 | . | TRBV6-1 | TRBD2 | TGTGCCAGCTTTAGGGCTAGCGGGAACTCCTACGAGCAGTACTTC | CASFRASGNSYEQYF
TRBJ1-6 | . | TRBV19 | . | TGTGCCAGTAGAGGGACGGTGGGGAATTCACCCCTCCACTTT | CASRGTVGNSPLHF
TRBJ2-7 | . | TRBV5-5 | TRBD1 | TGTGCCAGCAGCTGGGACAGGGGGATTCCGTACGAGCAGTACTTC | CASSWDRGIPYEQYF